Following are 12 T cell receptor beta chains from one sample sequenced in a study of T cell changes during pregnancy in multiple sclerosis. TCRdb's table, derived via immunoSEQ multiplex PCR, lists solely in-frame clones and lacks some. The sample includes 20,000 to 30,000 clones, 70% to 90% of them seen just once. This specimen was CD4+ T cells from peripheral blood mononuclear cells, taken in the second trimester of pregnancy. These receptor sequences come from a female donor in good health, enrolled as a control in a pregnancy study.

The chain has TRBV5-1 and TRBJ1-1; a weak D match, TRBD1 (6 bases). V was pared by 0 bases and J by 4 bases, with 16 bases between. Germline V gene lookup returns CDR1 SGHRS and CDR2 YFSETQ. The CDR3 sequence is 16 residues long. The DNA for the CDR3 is TGCGCCAGCAGCTTGGAATTAGGACAGCTCGCCACTGAAGCTTTCTTT. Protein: CASSLELGQLATEAFF.

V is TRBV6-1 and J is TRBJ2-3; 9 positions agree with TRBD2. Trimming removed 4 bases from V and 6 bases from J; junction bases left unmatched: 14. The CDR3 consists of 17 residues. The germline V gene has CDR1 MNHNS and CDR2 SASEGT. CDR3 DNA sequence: TGTGCCAGCAGTGTCCTTGGGCGGGGGGGCCTGGCGGATACGCAGTATTTT. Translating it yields CASSVLGRGGLADTQYF.

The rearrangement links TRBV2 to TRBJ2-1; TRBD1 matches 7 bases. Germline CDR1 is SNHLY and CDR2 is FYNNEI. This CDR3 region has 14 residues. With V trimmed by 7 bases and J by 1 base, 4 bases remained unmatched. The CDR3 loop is CASNRGQSYNEQFF. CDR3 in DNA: TGTGCCAGCAACAGGGGACAGTCCTACAATGAGCAGTTCTTC.

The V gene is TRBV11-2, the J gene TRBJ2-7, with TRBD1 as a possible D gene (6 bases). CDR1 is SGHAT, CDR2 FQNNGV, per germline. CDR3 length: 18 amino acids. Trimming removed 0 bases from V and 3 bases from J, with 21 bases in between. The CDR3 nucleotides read TGTGCCAGCAGCTTAGATCCGGCCCGTGTGGGGGCATTCTACGAGCAGTACTTC. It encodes CASSLDPARVGAFYEQYF.

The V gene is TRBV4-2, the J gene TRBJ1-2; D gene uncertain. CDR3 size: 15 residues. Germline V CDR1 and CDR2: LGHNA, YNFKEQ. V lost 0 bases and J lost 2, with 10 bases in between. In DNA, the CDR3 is TGTGCCAGCAGCCAAGATCGAACAGCAAACTATGGCTACACCTTC. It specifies CASSQDRTANYGYTF.

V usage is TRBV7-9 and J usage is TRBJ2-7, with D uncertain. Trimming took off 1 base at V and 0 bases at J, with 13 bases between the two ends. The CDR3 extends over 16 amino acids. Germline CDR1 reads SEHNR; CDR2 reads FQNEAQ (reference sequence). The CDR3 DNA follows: TGTGCCAGCAGCTTAGAGAGTTTATTCCCCTCCTACGAGCAGTACTTC. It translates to CASSLESLFPSYEQYF.

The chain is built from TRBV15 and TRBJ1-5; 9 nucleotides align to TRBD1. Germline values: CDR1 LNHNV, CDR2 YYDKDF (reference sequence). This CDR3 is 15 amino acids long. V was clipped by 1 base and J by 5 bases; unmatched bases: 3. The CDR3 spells CATSRGWTGDQPQHF. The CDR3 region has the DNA TGTGCCACCAGCAGAGGGTGGACAGGGGATCAGCCCCAGCATTTT.

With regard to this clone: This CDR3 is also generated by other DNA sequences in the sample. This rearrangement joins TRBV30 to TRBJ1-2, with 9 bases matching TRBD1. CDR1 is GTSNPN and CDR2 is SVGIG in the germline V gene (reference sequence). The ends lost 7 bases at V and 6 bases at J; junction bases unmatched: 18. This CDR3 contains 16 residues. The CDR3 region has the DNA TGTGCCTCGACAGGGGGGAGCGCTCCCCTAATCGATGGCTACACCTTC. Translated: CASTGGSAPLIDGYTF.

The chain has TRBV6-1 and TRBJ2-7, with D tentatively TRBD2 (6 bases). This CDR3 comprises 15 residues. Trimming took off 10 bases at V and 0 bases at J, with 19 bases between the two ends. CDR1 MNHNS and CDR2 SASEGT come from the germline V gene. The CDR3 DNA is TGTGCCACAGGAGGGGTAGCCTTTAGCTCCTACGAGCAGTACTTC. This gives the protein CATGGVAFSSYEQYF.

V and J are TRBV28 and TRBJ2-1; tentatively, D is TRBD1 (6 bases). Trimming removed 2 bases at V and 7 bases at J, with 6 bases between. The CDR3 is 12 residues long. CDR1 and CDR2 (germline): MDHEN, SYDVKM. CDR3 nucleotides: TGTGCCAGCAGTTTACAGGGGAATGAGCAGTTCTTC. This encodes CASSLQGNEQFF.

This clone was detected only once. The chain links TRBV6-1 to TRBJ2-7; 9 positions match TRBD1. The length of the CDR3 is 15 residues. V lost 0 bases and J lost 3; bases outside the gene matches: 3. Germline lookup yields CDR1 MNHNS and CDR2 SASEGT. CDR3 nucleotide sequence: TGTGCCAGCAGTGAAGCGGGGACAGGGCTCTACGAGCAGTACTTC. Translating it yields CASSEAGTGLYEQYF.

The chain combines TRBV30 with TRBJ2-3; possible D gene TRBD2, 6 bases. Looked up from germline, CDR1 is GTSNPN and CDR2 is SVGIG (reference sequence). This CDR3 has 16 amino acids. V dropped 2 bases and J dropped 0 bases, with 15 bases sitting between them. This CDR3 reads CAWSQLATASTDTQYF. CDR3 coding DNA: TGTGCCTGGAGTCAGCTAGCGACGGCTAGCACAGATACGCAGTATTTT.